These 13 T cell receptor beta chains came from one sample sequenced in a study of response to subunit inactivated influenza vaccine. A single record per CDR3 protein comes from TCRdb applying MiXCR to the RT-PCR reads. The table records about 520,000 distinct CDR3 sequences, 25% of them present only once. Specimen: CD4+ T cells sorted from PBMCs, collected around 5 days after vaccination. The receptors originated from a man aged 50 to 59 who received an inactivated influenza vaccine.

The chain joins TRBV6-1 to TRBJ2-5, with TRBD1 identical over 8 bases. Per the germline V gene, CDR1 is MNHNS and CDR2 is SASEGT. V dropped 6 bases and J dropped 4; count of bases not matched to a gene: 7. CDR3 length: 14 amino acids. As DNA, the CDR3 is TGTGCCAGCAGGGGACAGGAGGCTTTAGAGACCCAGTACTTC. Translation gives CASRGQEALETQYF.

CDR3 residues: CSARENRNTEAFF. CDR3 DNA: TGCAGTGCTAGAGAGAATCGGAACACTGAAGCTTTCTTT. V is TRBV20-1 and J is TRBJ1-1, with no clear D. Germline CDR1 and CDR2: DFQATT and SNEGSKA (reference sequence). This CDR3 is 13 amino acids long. Deletions cut 0 bases from V and 1 base from J, with 6 bases between.

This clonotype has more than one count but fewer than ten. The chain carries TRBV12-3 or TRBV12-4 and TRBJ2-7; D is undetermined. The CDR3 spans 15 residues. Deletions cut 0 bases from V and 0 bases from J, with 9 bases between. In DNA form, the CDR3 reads TGTGCCAGCAGTTTAGCCCACCTGAGCTCCTACGAGCAGTACTTC. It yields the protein CASSLAHLSSYEQYF.

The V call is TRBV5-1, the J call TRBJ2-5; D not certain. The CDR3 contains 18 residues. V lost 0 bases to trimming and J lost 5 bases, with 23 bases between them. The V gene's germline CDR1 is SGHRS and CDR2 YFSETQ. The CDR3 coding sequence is TGCGCCAGCAGCTTGGCCGGCCCCCCGGGCCGGATAATGGAGACCCAGTACTTC. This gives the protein CASSLAGPPGRIMETQYF.

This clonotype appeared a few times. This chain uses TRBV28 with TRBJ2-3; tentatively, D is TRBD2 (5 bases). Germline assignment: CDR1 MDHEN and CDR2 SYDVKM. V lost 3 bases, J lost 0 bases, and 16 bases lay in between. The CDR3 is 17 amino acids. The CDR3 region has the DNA TGTGCCAGCAGTTTTGTCCGGAGCGGTTTTAGCACAGATACGCAGTATTTT. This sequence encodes CASSFVRSGFSTDTQYF.

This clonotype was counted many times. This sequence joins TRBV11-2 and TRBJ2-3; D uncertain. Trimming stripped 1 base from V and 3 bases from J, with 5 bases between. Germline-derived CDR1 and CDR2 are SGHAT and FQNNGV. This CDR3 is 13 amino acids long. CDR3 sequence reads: CASSLGLTDTQYF. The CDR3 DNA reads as TGTGCCAGCAGCTTAGGACTTACAGATACGCAGTATTTT. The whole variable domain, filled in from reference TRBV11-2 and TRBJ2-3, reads EAGVAQSPRYKIIEKRQSVAFWCNPISGHATLYWYQQILGQGPKLLIQFQNNGVVDDSQLPKDRFSAERLKGVDSTLKIQPAKLEDSAVYLCASSLGLTDTQYFGPGTRLTVL.

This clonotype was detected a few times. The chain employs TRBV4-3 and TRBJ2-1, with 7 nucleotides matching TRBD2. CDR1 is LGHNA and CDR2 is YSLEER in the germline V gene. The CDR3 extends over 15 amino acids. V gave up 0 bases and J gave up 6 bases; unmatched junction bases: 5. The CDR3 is CASSQDLAEFNEQFF. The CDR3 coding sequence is TGCGCCAGCAGCCAAGATCTAGCGGAGTTCAATGAGCAGTTCTTC.

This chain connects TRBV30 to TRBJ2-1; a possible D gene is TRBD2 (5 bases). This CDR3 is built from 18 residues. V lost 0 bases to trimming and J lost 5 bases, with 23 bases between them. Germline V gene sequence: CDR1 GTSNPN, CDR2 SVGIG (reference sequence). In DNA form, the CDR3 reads TGTGCCTGGAGTGTCGCGCGGACTTTTAGTCGTCCACACAATGAGCAGTTCTTC. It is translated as CAWSVARTFSRPHNEQFF.

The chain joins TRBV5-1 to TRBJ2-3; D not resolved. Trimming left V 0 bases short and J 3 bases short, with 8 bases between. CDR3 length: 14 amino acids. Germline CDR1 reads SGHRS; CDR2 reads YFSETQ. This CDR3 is CASSLEAATDTQYF. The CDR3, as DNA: TGCGCCAGCAGCTTGGAAGCAGCAACAGATACGCAGTATTTT.

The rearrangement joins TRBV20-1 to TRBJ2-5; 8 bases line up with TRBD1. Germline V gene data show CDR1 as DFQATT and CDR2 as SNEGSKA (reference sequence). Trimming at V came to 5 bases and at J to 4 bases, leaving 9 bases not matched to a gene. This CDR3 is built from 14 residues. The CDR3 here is CSALDREPRETQYF. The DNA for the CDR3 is TGCAGTGCTCTGGACAGGGAGCCACGAGAGACCCAGTACTTC.

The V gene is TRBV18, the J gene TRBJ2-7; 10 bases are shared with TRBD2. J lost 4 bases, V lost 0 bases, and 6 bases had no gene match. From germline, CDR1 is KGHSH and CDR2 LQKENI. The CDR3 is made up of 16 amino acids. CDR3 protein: CASSPPSGRASYEQYF. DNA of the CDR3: TGTGCCAGCTCACCACCGAGCGGGAGGGCCTCATACGAGCAGTACTTC.

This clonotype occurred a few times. The CDR3 spells CASSARGSGYNEQFF. The DNA of the CDR3 is TGTGCCAGCAGCGCCCGGGGTTCTGGTTACAATGAGCAGTTCTTC. The chain recombines TRBV9 with TRBJ2-1; TRBD2 is a possible D gene (5 bases). The CDR3 is 15 amino acids. The germline V and J ends were trimmed by 3 bases and 4 bases, with 14 bases remaining between them. Germline assignment: CDR1 SGDLS and CDR2 YYNGEE.

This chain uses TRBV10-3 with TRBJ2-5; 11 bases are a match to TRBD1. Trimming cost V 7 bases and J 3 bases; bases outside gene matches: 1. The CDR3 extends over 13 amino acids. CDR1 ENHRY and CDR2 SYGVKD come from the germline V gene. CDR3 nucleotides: TGTGCCATCAAGGGACAGGGGGAAGAGACCCAGTACTTC. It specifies CAIKGQGEETQYF.